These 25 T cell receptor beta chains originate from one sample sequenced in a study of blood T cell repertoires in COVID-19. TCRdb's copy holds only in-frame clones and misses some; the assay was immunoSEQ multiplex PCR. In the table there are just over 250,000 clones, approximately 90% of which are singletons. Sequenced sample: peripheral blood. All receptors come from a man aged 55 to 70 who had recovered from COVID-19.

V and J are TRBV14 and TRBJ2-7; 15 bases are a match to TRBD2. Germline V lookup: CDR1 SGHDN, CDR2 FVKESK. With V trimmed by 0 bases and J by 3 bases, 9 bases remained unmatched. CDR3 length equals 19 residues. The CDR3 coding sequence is TGTGCCAGCAGCCAAGAGGTAAACGGACTAGCGGGGGGGAACTACGAGCAGTACTTC. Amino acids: CASSQEVNGLAGGNYEQYF.

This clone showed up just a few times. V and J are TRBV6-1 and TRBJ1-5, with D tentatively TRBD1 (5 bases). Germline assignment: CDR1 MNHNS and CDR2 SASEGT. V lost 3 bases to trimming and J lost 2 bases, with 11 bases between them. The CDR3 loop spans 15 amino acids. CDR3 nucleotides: TGTGCCAGCAGTGACACGGCCAGGGGCAATCAGCCCCAGCATTTT. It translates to CASSDTARGNQPQHF.

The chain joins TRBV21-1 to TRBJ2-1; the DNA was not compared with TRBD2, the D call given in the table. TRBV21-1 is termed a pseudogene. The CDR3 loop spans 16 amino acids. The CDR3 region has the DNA TGTGCCAGCAGCATACTAGCCCCCCTTGCCTACAATGAGCAGTTCTTC. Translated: CASSILAPLAYNEQFF.

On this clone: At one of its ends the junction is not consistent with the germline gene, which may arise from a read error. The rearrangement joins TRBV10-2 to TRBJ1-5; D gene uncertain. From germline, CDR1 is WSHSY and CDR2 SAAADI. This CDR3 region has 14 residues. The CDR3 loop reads CASSDEFIHQSQHF. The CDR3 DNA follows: TGCGCCAGCAGTGATGAATTTATCCATCAGTCCCAGCATTTT.

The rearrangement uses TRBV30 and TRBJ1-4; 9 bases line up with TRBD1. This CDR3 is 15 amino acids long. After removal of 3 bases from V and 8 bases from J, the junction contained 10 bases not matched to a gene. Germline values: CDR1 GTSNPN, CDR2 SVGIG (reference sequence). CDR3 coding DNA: TGTGCCTGGAGAACAAACAGGGGGCGAGGCGAAAAACTGTTTTTT. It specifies CAWRTNRGRGEKLFF.

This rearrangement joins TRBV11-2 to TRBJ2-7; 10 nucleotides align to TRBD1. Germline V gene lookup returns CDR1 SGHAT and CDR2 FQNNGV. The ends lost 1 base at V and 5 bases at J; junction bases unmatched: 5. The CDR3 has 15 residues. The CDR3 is CASSLGDRGVHEQYF. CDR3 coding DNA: TGTGCCAGCAGCTTAGGGGACAGGGGTGTCCACGAGCAGTACTTC.

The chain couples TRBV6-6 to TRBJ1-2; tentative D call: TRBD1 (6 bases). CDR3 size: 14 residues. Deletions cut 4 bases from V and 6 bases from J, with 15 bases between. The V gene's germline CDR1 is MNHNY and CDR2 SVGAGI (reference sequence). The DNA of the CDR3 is TGTGCCAGCAGTTTAGGGGGTGGGGGCGATGGCTACACCTTC. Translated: CASSLGGGGDGYTF.

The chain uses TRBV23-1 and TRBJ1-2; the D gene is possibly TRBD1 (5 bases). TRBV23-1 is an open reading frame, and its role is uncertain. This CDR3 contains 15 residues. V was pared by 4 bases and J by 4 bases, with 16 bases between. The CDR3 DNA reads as TGCGCCAGCAGTCGACAGCATTTAATCTTCTATGGCTACACCTTC. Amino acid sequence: CASSRQHLIFYGYTF.

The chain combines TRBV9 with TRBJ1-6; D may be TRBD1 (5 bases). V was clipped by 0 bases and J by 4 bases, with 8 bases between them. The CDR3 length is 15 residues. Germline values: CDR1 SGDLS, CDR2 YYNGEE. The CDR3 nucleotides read TGTGCCAGCAGCGTAGGGGGCCAATATAATTCACCCCTCCACTTT. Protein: CASSVGGQYNSPLHF.

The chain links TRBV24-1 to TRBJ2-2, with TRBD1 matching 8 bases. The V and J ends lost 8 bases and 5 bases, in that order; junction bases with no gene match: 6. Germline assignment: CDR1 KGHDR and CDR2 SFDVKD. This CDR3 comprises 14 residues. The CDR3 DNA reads TGTGCCACCACACAGGGGGTCGGTACCGGGGAGCTGTTTTTT. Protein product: CATTQGVGTGELFF.

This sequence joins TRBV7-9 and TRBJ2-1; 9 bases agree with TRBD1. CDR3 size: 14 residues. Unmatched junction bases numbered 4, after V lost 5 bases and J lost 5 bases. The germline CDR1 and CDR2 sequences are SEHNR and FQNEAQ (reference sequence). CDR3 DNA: TGTGCCAGCAGCCATCGGGACAGGGACAATGAGCAGTTCTTC. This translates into CASSHRDRDNEQFF.

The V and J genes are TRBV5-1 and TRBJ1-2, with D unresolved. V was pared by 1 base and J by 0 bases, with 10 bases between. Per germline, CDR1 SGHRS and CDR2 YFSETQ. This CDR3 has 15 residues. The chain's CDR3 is CASSLREVSNYGYTF. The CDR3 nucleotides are TGCGCCAGCAGCTTGAGGGAGGTTTCTAACTATGGCTACACCTTC.

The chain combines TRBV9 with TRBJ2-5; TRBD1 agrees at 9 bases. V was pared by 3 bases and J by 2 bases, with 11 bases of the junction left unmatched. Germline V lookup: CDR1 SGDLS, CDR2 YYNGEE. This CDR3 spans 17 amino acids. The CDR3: CASSAGLRGQGQETQYF. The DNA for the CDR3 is TGTGCCAGCAGCGCAGGACTAAGGGGACAGGGTCAAGAGACCCAGTACTTC.

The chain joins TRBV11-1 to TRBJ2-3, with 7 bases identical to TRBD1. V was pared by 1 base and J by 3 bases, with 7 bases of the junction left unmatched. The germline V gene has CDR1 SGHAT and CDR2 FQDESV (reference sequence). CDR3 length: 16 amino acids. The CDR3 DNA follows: TGTGCCAGCAGCTTAGAGGGACAGCCGGTAACAGATACGCAGTATTTT. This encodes CASSLEGQPVTDTQYF.

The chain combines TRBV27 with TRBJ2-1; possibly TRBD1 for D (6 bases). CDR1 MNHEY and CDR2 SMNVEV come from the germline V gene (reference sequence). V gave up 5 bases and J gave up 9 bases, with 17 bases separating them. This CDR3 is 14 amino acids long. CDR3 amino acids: CASSPEQGIREQFF. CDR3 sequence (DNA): TGTGCCAGCAGTCCCGAACAGGGAATCCGTGAGCAGTTCTTC.

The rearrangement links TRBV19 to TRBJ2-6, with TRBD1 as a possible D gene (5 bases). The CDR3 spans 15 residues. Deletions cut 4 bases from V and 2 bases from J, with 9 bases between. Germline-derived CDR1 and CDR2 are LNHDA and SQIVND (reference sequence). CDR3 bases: TGTGCCAGTAGTACCGCAGGGACTGGGGCCAACGTCCTGACTTTC. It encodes CASSTAGTGANVLTF.

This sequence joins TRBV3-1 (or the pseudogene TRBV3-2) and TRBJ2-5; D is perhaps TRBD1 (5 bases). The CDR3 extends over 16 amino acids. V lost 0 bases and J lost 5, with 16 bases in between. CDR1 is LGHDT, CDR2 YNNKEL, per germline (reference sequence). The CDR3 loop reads CASSQDRGRVVETQYF. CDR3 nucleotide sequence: TGTGCCAGCAGCCAAGATCGTGGCAGGGTCGTGGAGACCCAGTACTTC.

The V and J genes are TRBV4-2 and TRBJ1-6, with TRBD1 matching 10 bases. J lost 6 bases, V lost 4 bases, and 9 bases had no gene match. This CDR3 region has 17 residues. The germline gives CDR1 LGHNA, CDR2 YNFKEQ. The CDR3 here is CASSPYGQGGFNSPLHF. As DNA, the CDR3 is TGTGCCAGCAGCCCGTACGGACAGGGGGGTTTTAATTCACCCCTCCACTTT.

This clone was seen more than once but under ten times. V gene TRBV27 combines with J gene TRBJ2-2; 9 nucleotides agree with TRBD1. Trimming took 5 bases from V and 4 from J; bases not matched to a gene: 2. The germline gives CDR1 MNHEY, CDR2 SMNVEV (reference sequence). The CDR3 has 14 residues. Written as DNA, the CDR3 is TGTGCCAGCAGTAGACAGGGGGGCACCGGGGAGCTGTTTTTT. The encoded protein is CASSRQGGTGELFF.

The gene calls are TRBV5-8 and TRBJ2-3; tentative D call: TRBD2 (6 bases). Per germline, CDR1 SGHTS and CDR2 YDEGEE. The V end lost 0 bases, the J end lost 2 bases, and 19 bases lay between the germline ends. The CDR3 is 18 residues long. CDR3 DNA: TGTGCCAGCAGCTTGGCCAGACTAGTGGGGGGATACACAGATACGCAGTATTTT. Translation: CASSLARLVGGYTDTQYF.

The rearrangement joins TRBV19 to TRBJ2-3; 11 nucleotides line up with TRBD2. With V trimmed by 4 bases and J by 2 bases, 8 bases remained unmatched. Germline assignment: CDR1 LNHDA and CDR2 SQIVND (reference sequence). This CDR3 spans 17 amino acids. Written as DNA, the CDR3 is TGTGCCAGTAGTAGACTAGCGGGGTCCTCTCTCACAGATACGCAGTATTTT. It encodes CASSRLAGSSLTDTQYF.

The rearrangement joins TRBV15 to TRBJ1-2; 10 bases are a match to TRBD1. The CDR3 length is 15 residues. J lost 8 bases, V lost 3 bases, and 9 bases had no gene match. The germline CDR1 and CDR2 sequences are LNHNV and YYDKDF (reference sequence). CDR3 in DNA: TGTGCCACCAGCAGCTACCAGACAGGGGGCTCGGGCTACACCTTC. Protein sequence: CATSSYQTGGSGYTF.

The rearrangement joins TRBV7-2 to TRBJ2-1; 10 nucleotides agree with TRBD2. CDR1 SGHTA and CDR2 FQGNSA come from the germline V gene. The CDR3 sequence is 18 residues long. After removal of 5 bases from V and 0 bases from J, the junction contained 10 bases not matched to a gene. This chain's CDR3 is CASSRRVSGGLSYNEQFF. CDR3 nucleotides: TGTGCCAGCAGCAGGCGGGTTAGCGGGGGGCTCTCCTACAATGAGCAGTTCTTC. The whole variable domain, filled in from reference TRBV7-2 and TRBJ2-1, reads GAGVSQSPSNKVTEKGKDVELRCDPISGHTALYWYRQSLGQGLEFLIYFQGNSAPDKSGLPSDRFSAERTGGSVSTLTIQRTQQEDSAVYLCASSRRVSGGLSYNEQFFGPGTRLTVL.

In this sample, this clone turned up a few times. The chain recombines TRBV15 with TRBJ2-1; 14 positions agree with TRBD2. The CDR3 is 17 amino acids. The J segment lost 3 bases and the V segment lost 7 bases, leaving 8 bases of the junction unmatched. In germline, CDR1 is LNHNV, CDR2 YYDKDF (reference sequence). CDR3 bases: TGTGCCACCAAGACGACTAGCGGGGGGGACCACTACAATGAGCAGTTCTTC. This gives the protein CATKTTSGGDHYNEQFF.

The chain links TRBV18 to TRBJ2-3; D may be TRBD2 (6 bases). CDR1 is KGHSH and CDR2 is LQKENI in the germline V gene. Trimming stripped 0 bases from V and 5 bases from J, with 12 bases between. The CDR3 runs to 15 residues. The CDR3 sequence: CASSPPGPEGDTQYF. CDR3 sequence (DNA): TGTGCCAGCTCACCACCTGGGCCGGAGGGAGATACGCAGTATTTT.